This T cell receptor beta chain was sequenced during a study of T cell responses to AZD1222 COVID-19 vaccine. Germline CDR1 and CDR2: MNHEY and SVGAGI. This CDR3 is built from 13 residues. V lost 6 bases, J lost 2 bases, and 4 bases stayed unmatched. Note on this clone: Its antigen is not known.

Findings and caveats of the study: Increases in Spike-specific TCR breadth and depth were seen after two AZD1222 doses. Distributed over spike, vaccine-associated CD4 TCRs predominated at 160-218 and 743-854.

Repertoires were generated with immunoSEQ multiplex PCR, while TCRdb's copy carries only in-frame clones and drops some. The sample holds roughly 130,000 clones, approximately 94% seen once. The sequence was collected from an adult in good health. Sample: peripheral blood, taken on day 0 of AZD1222 vaccination. The V gene is TRBV6-5, the J gene TRBJ2-7; 7 bases line up with TRBD2. The CDR3 DNA reads TGTGCCAGCAGGGCGGGGACTACCTACGAGCAGTACTTC. As protein: CASRAGTTYEQYF.